This TCR beta chain was sequenced during a study of blood T cell repertoires in COVID-19. Profiling relied on immunoSEQ multiplex PCR, and the TCRdb table lists in-frame clones only, not all of them. Of fewer than 250,000 clones listed, roughly 82% are singletons. The length of the CDR3 is 17 residues. Trimming cost V 6 bases and J 2 bases, with 22 bases left between them. This receptor was taken from a woman aged 55-69 years with COVID-19, enrolled during active disease. The V call is TRBV23-1, the J call TRBJ1-1; D possibly corresponds to TRBD1 (5 bases). TRBV23-1 is designated an ORF whose function remains uncertain. The specimen sequenced was peripheral blood. The CDR3 here is CASSPLGMGGGNTEAFF. Written as DNA, the CDR3 is TGCGCCAGCAGCCCCCTTGGGATGGGGGGGGGAAACACTGAAGCTTTCTTT.